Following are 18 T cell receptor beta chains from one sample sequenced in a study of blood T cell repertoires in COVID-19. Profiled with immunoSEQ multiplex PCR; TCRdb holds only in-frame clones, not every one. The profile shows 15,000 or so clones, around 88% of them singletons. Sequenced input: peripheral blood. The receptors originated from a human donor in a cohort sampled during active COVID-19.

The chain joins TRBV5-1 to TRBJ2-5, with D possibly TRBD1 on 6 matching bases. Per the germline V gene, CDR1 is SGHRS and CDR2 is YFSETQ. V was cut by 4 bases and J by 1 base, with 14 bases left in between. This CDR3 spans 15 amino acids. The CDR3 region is CASSGGQSSQETQYF. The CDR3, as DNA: TGCGCCAGCAGCGGCGGACAGAGCTCCCAAGAGACCCAGTACTTC.

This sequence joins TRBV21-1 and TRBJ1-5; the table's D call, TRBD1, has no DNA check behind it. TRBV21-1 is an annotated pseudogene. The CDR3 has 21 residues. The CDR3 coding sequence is TGTGCCAGCAGCAATGGGGACCTTTTGACAGGGGCAGAAGAGGGCAATCAGCCCCAGCATTTT. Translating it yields CASSNGDLLTGAEEGNQPQHF.

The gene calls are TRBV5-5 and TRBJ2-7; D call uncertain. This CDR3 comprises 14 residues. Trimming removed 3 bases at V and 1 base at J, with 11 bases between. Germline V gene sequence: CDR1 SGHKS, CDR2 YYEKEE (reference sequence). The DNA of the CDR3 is TGTGCCAGCAGCTCGAGCCCCGGTTCCTACGAGCAGTACTTC. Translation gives CASSSSPGSYEQYF.

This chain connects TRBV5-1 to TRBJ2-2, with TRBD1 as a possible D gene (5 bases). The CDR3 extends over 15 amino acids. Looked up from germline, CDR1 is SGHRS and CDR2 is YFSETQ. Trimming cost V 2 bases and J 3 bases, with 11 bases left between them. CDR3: CASSLSVGDTGELFF. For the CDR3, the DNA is TGCGCCAGCAGCTTATCGGTAGGGGACACCGGGGAGCTGTTTTTT.

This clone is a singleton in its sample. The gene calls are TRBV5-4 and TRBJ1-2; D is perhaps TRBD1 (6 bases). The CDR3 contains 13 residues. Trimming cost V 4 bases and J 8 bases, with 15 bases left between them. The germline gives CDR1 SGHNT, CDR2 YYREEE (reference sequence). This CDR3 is CASSGRDIEGYTF. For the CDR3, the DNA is TGTGCCAGCAGCGGCCGGGACATAGAAGGCTACACCTTC. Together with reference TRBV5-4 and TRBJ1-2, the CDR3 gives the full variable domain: ETGVTQSPTHLIKTRGQQVTLRCSSQSGHNTVSWYQQALGQGPQFIFQYYREEENGRGNFPPRFSGLQFPNYSSELNVNALELDDSALYLCASSGRDIEGYTFGSGTRLTVV.

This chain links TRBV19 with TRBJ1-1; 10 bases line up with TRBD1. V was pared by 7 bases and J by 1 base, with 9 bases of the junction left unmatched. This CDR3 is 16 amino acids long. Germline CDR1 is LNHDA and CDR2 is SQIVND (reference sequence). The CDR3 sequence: CASKALDRGSNTEAFF. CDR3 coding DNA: TGTGCCAGTAAGGCCCTGGACAGGGGGTCGAACACTGAAGCTTTCTTT.

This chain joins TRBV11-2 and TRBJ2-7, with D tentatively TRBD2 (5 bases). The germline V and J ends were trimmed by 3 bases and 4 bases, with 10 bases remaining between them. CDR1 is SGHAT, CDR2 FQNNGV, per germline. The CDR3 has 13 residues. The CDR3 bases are TGTGCCAGCAGCTTCCCCCCGGGATACGAGCAGTACTTC. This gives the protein CASSFPPGYEQYF.

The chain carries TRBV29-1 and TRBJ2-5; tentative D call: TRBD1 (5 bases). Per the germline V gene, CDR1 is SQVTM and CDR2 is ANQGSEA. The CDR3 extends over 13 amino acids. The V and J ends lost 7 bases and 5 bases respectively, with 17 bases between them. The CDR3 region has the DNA TGCAGCGGGGTTAAGGGGATTGGGGAGACCCAGTACTTC. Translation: CSGVKGIGETQYF.

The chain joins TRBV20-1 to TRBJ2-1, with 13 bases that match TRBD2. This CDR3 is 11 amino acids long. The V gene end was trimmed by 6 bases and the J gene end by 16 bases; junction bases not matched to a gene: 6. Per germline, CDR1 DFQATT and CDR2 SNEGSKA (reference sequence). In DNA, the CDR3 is TGCAGTGCCCAACTAGCGGGGGGGCAATTCTTC. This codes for CSAQLAGGQFF.

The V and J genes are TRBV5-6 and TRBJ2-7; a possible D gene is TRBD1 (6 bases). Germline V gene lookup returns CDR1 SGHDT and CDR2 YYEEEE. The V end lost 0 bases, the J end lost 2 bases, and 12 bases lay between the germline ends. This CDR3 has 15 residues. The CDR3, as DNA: TGTGCCAGCAGCTTGGCCACAGGGATCCCCTACGAGCAGTACTTC. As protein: CASSLATGIPYEQYF.

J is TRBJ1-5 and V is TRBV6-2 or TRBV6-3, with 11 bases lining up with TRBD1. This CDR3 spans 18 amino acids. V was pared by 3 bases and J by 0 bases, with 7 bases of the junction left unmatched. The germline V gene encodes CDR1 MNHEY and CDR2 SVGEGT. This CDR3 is CASSYLGTGGYSNQPQHF. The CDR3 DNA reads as TGTGCCAGCAGTTATCTCGGGACAGGGGGATATAGCAATCAGCCCCAGCATTTT.

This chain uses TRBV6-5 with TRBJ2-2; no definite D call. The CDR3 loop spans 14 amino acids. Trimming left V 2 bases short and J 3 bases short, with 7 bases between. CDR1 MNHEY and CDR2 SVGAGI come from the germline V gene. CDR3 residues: CASSYVSYTGELFF. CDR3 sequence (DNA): TGTGCCAGCAGTTACGTCTCTTACACCGGGGAGCTGTTTTTT.

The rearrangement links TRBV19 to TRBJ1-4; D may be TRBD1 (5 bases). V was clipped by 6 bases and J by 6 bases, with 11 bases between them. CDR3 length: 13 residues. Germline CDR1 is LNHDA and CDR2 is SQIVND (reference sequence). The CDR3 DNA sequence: TGTGCCAGTAGGGGGCTAGGAGATGAAAAACTGTTTTTT. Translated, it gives CASRGLGDEKLFF.

The chain's CDR3 is CASSLFGNSGGAQWDEQFF. DNA for the CDR3: TGTGCCAGCAGCTTATTTGGTAATAGCGGGGGGGCACAATGGGATGAGCAGTTCTTC. This sequence joins TRBV7-2 and TRBJ2-1; TRBD2 matches at 11 bases. The J segment lost 8 bases and the V segment lost 2 bases, leaving 17 bases of the junction unmatched. From germline, CDR1 is SGHTA and CDR2 FQGNSA. CDR3 size: 19 residues.

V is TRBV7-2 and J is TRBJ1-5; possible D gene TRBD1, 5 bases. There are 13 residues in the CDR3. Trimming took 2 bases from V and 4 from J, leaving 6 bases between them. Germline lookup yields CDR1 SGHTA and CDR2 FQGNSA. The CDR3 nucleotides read TGTGCCAGCAGCTTAAGGGGAAATCAGCCCCAGCATTTT. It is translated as CASSLRGNQPQHF.

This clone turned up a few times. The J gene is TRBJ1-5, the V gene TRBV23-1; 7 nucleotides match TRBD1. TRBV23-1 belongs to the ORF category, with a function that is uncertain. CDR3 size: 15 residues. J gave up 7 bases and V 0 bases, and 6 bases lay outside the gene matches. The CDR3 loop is CASSQSGQVPQPQHF. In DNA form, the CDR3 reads TGCGCCAGCAGTCAATCCGGACAGGTTCCGCAGCCCCAGCATTTT.

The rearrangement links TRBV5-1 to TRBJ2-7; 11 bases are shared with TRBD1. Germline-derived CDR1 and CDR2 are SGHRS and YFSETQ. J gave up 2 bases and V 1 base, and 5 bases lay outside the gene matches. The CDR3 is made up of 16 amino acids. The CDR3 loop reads CASSLTPGQGAYEQYF. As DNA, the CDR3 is TGCGCCAGCAGCTTGACCCCGGGACAGGGGGCCTACGAGCAGTACTTC.

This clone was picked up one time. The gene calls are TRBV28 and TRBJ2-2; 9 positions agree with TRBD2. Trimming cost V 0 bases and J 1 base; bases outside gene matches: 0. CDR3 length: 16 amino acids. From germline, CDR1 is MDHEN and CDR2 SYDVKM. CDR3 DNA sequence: TGTGCCAGCAGTTTATGGACTAGCGGGAACACCGGGGAGCTGTTTTTT. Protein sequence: CASSLWTSGNTGELFF.